This is a list of T cell receptor beta chains from one sample in a study of CD4 T cells in relation to SARS-CoV-2 and coronaviruses. The assay was immunoSEQ multiplex PCR, and TCRdb's table has in-frame clones only and misses some. The sample lists about 60,000 clones; 92% were seen once. Source material: naive CD4+ T cells from PBMCs. These receptors were taken from an adult with COVID-19. Both conserved end residues are part of each CDR3. A D gene is named only where the DNA matches it firmly. Clone size is stated in some rows and not others, as once, few, many or a class when expanded.

TRBJ2-5 | NA | 16 | TRBV5-1 | TRBD1 | CASSLGIGTDRETQYF | TGCGCCAGCAGCTTGGGTATTGGGACAGATAGGGAGACCCAGTACTTC
TRBJ1-2 | once | 14 | TRBV11-2 | NA | CASSFGSRDYGYTF | TGTGCCAGCAGCTTTGGCAGCCGGGACTATGGCTACACCTTC
TRBJ2-6 | NA | 16 | TRBV25-1 | NA | CASSAWESSGANVLTF | TGTGCCAGCAGTGCGTGGGAGAGCTCTGGGGCCAACGTCCTGACTTTC
TRBJ2-3 | NA | 12 | TRBV10-3 | NA | CAISESQDTQYF | TGTGCCATCAGTGAGTCACAAGATACGCAGTATTTT
TRBJ2-4 | NA | 16 | TRBV5-1 | NA | CASSPRQALAKNIQYF | TGCGCCAGCAGCCCAAGACAGGCACTAGCCAAAAACATTCAGTACTTC
TRBJ2-7 | NA | 15 | TRBV6-5 | TRBD2 | CASTNGLAKGYEQYF | TGTGCCAGCACCAACGGACTAGCGAAAGGATACGAGCAGTACTTC
TRBJ2-7 | NA | 15 | TRBV18 | NA | CASRISQVISDEQYF | TGTGCCAGCAGAATTTCACAGGTTATATCCGACGAGCAGTACTTC
TRBJ2-7 | NA | 16 | TRBV6-5 | NA | CASSYSGGRLLHEQYF | TGTGCCAGCAGTTACTCGGGCGGCAGGCTCCTCCACGAGCAGTACTTC
TRBJ1-2 | NA | 15 | TRBV25-1 | NA | CASSGQVWASYGYTF | TGTGCCAGCAGTGGACAGGTTTGGGCTTCCTATGGCTACACCTTC
TRBJ2-7 | NA | 14 | TRBV3-1/TRBV3-2 | TRBD2 | CASSGSGRSYEQYF | TGTGCCAGCAGCGGTAGCGGGAGATCGTACGAGCAGTACTTC
TRBJ1-2 | once | 15 | TRBV6-5 | TRBD1 | CASSYSRGRRNGYTF | TGTGCCAGCAGTTACTCGAGGGGGCGCCGGAATGGCTACACCTTC
TRBJ2-7 | NA | 14 | TRBV11-2 | NA | CASSLSAGHYEQYF | TGTGCCAGCAGCTTATCTGCCGGCCACTACGAGCAGTACTTC
TRBJ2-1 | once | 17 | TRBV7-9 | NA | CASSSMGASSSYNEQFF | TGTGCCAGCAGCTCCATGGGGGCGAGCAGCTCCTACAATGAGCAGTTCTTC
TRBJ2-1 | NA | 15 | TRBV7-9 | TRBD2 | CASSLSVGGQVKQFF | TGTGCCAGCAGCTTATCAGTGGGAGGGCAGGTTAAGCAGTTCTTC
TRBJ1-3 | NA | 17 | TRBV5-1 | TRBD1 | CASSLAPGTVTGNTIYF | TGCGCCAGCAGCTTGGCACCAGGGACAGTAACTGGAAACACCATATATTTT
TRBJ2-1 | NA | 16 | TRBV12-5 | TRBD1 | CASGLNLGTDHNEQFF | TGTGCTAGTGGTTTGAACCTCGGGACAGACCACAATGAGCAGTTCTTC
TRBJ1-2 | NA | 14 | TRBV2 | TRBD1 | CASRSGGPVGGYTF | TGTGCCAGCAGGTCAGGGGGACCCGTGGGAGGCTACACCTTC
TRBJ2-1 | NA | 17 | TRBV18 | TRBD2 | CASSPPRSTSGMNEQFF | TGTGCCAGCTCACCACCCCGCTCGACTAGCGGGATGAATGAGCAGTTCTTC
TRBJ2-3 | NA | 18 | TRBV7-9 | TRBD2 | CASSSEPGGAVDTDTQYF | TGTGCCAGCAGCTCCGAGCCGGGGGGGGCAGTGGACACAGATACGCAGTATTTT
TRBJ2-5 | NA | 14 | TRBV6-5 | TRBD1 | CGATRDRVQETQYF | TGCGGGGCAACGCGGGACAGGGTACAAGAGACCCAGTACTTC
TRBJ2-1 | NA | 17 | TRBV5-6 | NA | CASSFFGAGPPYNEQFF | TGTGCCAGCAGCTTTTTTGGGGCAGGCCCTCCCTACAATGAGCAGTTCTTC
TRBJ1-6 | NA | 14 | TRBV6-6 | NA | CASNYRRNNSPLHF | TGTGCCAGCAACTACAGACGCAATAATTCACCCCTCCACTTT
TRBJ1-4 | few | 14 | TRBV28 | NA | CASIPGGASEKLFF | TGTGCCAGCATCCCGGGGGGAGCGAGTGAAAAACTGTTTTTT
TRBJ1-2 | NA | 15 | TRBV28 | NA | CASRVLQGPNYGYTF | TGTGCCAGCAGAGTCTTACAGGGACCTAACTATGGCTACACCTTC
TRBJ1-1 | few | 12 | TRBV28 | NA | CASSEMNTEAFF | TGTGCCAGCAGTGAAATGAACACTGAAGCTTTCTTT
TRBJ2-7 | NA | 14 | TRBV27 | NA | CASSLGAAGYEQYF | TGTGCCAGCAGTTTAGGAGCGGCAGGCTACGAGCAGTACTTC
TRBJ2-7 | NA | 12 | TRBV5-1 | NA | CASWGPTYEQYF | TGCGCCAGCTGGGGGCCTACCTACGAGCAGTACTTC
TRBJ1-3 | few | 12 | TRBV3-1/TRBV3-2 | NA | CASSPIGNTIYF | TGTGCCAGCAGTCCTATCGGAAACACCATATATTTT